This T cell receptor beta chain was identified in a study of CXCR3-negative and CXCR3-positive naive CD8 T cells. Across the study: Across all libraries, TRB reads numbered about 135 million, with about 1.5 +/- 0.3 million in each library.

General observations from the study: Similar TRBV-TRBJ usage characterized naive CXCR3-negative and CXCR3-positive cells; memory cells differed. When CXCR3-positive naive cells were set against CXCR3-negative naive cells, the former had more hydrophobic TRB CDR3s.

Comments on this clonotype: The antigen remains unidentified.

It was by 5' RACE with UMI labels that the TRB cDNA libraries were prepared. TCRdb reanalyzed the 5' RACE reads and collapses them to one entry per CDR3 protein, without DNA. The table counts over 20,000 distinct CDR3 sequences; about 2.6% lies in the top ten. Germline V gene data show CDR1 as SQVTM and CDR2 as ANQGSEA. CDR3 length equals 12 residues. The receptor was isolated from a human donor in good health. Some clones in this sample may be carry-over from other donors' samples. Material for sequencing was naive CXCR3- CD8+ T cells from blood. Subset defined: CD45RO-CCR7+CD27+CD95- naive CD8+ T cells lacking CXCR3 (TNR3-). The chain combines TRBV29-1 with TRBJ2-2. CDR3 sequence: CSVGTDTGELFF.